These 14 T cell receptor beta chains originate from one sample sequenced in a study of blood T cell repertoires in COVID-19. TCRdb keeps only in-frame clones here, not all; method: immunoSEQ multiplex PCR. Of approximately 220,000 clones listed, around 84% were seen once; the top ten hold approximately 5.1%. Sequencing was carried out using peripheral blood. Receptor source: a woman aged 55 to 70 who had recovered from COVID-19.

This chain uses TRBV2 with TRBJ2-5, with 16 bases aligning to TRBD2. The CDR3 contains 16 residues. V was pared by 6 bases and J by 3 bases, with 4 bases of the junction left unmatched. CDR1 and CDR2 from the germline V gene are SNHLY and FYNNEI. CDR3 sequence (DNA): TGTGCCAGCAGCCCTGGGACTAGCGGGGGGGAAGAGACCCAGTACTTC. Translating gives CASSPGTSGGEETQYF.

The CDR3 sequence is CASAAGGSTEAFF. The DNA of the CDR3 is TGTGCCAGCGCCGCAGGGGGCTCGACTGAAGCTTTCTTT. The rearrangement joins TRBV5-4 to TRBJ1-1; 8 bases map to TRBD1. CDR3 size: 13 residues. The trim removed 7 bases at V and 5 bases at J, leaving 7 bases unmatched. CDR1 SGHNT and CDR2 YYREEE come from the germline V gene (reference sequence).

The rearrangement uses TRBV2 and TRBJ2-5; 12 bases agree with TRBD2. V was pared by 2 bases and J by 7 bases, with 5 bases of the junction left unmatched. The CDR3 loop spans 15 amino acids. In germline, CDR1 is SNHLY, CDR2 FYNNEI. This CDR3 reads CASSELAGGQGTQYF. CDR3 nucleotide sequence: TGTGCCAGCAGTGAACTAGCGGGGGGGCAGGGGACCCAGTACTTC.

The count of this clone is one. V is TRBV9 and J is TRBJ2-6; 7 nucleotides line up with TRBD1. Germline values: CDR1 SGDLS, CDR2 YYNGEE. Losses at the gene ends were 3 bases for V and 0 bases for J; bases not matched to a gene: 12. The CDR3 totals 19 residues. The CDR3 nucleotides read TGTGCCAGCAGCGGGGGACAGACAGGGATCCCCTCTGGGGCCAACGTCCTGACTTTC. Translation gives CASSGGQTGIPSGANVLTF. The complete variable domain, with remaining parts taken from reference TRBV9 and TRBJ2-6, reads DSGVTQTPKHLITATGQRVTLRCSPRSGDLSVYWYQQSLDQGLQFLIQYYNGEERAKGNILERFSAQQFPDLHSELNLSSLELGDSALYFCASSGGQTGIPSGANVLTFGAGSRLTVL.

This rearrangement joins TRBV6-2 or TRBV6-3 to TRBJ2-4; 8 bases align to TRBD2. Germline CDR1 is MNHEY and CDR2 is SVGEGT. This CDR3 has 18 residues. Unmatched junction bases numbered 16, after V lost 5 bases and J lost 4 bases. CDR3 nucleotides: TGTGCCAGCAGTCAACCACTTGGTAGCGGGGCTACAAAAAACATTCAGTACTTC. Translated: CASSQPLGSGATKNIQYF.

The rearrangement joins TRBV5-1 to TRBJ2-1; 9 bases map to TRBD2. The CDR3 loop spans 15 amino acids. The J segment lost 8 bases and the V segment lost 4 bases, leaving 10 bases of the junction unmatched. Germline CDR1 is SGHRS and CDR2 is YFSETQ. The CDR3 spells CASSATGGGAHEQFF. CDR3 coding DNA: TGCGCCAGCAGCGCCACTGGCGGGGGGGCCCATGAGCAGTTCTTC.

The chain combines TRBV5-1 with TRBJ2-5; no firm D call. The V and J ends lost 0 bases and 4 bases respectively, with 10 bases between them. Germline lookup yields CDR1 SGHRS and CDR2 YFSETQ. This CDR3 has 14 residues. The CDR3 loop is CASSLAAGVETQYF. CDR3 DNA sequence: TGCGCCAGCAGCTTGGCCGCAGGCGTAGAGACCCAGTACTTC.

The gene calls are TRBV4-3 and TRBJ1-6; D remains unclear. CDR1 is LGHNA and CDR2 is YSLEER in the germline V gene. Trimming left V 1 base short and J 5 bases short, with 9 bases between. The length of the CDR3 is 15 residues. In DNA form, the CDR3 reads TGCGCCAGCAGCCAAGGCAGAGGGCATAATTCACCCCTCCACTTT. It codes for CASSQGRGHNSPLHF.

The chain joins TRBV30 to TRBJ1-2, with D perhaps TRBD1 (5 bases). The V end was cut by 2 bases, the J end by 8 bases, with 18 bases between. CDR3 length: 14 amino acids. The germline V gene has CDR1 GTSNPN and CDR2 SVGIG (reference sequence). The CDR3 coding sequence is TGTGCCTGGAGTCCTAAGGAGGGGCGCCAGGGCTACACCTTC. Translation gives CAWSPKEGRQGYTF.

This clone was counted many times. The J gene is TRBJ1-5, the V gene TRBV10-1; TRBD1 agrees at 7 bases. Trimming removed 6 bases from V and 9 bases from J; junction bases left unmatched: 8. CDR3 length: 13 residues. Germline-derived CDR1 and CDR2 are WNHNN and SYGVQD (reference sequence). CDR3 nucleotide sequence: TGCGCCAGCAGCGGACAGGCCGAGGGGCCCCAGCATTTT. This codes for CASSGQAEGPQHF.

This clone showed up just once. This rearrangement joins TRBV7-9 to TRBJ2-1, with 10 bases matching TRBD2. The germline CDR1 and CDR2 sequences are SEHNR and FQNEAQ (reference sequence). The CDR3 sequence is 14 residues long. V lost 6 bases to trimming and J lost 6 bases; unmatched junction nucleotides: 5. The CDR3 nucleotides are TGTGCCAGCAGTAGGAGCGGGGGGGCCAATGAGCAGTTCTTC. Its protein is CASSRSGGANEQFF.

This chain links TRBV15 with TRBJ2-4; no firm D call. Per germline, CDR1 LNHNV and CDR2 YYDKDF (reference sequence). There are 16 residues in the CDR3. V dropped 1 base and J dropped 0 bases, with 10 bases sitting between them. This chain's CDR3 is CATSRGPRLAKNIQYF. Written as DNA, the CDR3 is TGTGCCACCAGCAGAGGTCCCCGGTTAGCCAAAAACATTCAGTACTTC.

The chain uses TRBV5-6 and TRBJ1-2; D gene unclear. The CDR3 contains 13 residues. Germline V lookup: CDR1 SGHDT, CDR2 YYEEEE. Trimming stripped 1 base from V and 4 bases from J, with 8 bases between. DNA for the CDR3: TGTGCCAGCAGCTTGAAACAGCCCTATGGCTACACCTTC. This gives the protein CASSLKQPYGYTF.

The chain uses TRBV19 and TRBJ1-5; D might be TRBD1 (5 bases). CDR3 size: 15 residues. CDR1 and CDR2 from the germline V gene are LNHDA and SQIVND (reference sequence). Deletions cut 6 bases from V and 6 bases from J, with 18 bases between. This CDR3 is CASSQIGGAAQPQHF. CDR3 coding DNA: TGTGCCAGTAGCCAGATCGGCGGGGCAGCTCAGCCCCAGCATTTT.